This TCR beta chain was sequenced in a study of shared clonotypes between healthy human individuals. Study-wide results and limits: Researchers found naive subsets generally carried larger estimated richness than memory subsets.

Concerning this clone: The antigen is unknown.

Sequencing used immunoSEQ multiplex PCR; TCRdb keeps in-frame clones, though not all of them. The table has more than 400,000 clones, around 96% seen once. Germline CDR1 SGHAT, CDR2 FQNNGV. V was clipped by 5 bases and J by 0 bases, with 14 bases between them. There are 16 residues in the CDR3. The J gene is TRBJ1-5, the V gene TRBV11-2, with D maybe TRBD1 (6 bases). The specimen sequenced was naive CD4+ T cells sorted from blood. The subset denotes: CD45RA+ positively selected. The receptor was isolated from a woman in her 30s in good health. The DNA of the CDR3 is TGTGCCAGCAGCATGATAAGGGGGTTTAGCAATCAGCCCCAGCATTTT. It encodes CASSMIRGFSNQPQHF.